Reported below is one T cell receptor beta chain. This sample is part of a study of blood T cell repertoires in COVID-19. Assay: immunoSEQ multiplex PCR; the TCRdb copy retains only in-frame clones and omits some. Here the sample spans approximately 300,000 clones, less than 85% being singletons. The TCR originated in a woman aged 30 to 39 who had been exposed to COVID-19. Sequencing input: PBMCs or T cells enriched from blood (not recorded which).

The CDR3 DNA is TGTGCCAGCAGCTACTATAGCGGGGGCGGCGAGCAGTACTTC. This gives the protein CASSYYSGGGEQYF. The chain joins TRBV7-2 to TRBJ2-7; 9 positions agree with TRBD2. Trimming took 4 bases from V and 6 from J; bases not matched to a gene: 7. This CDR3 has 14 residues. Germline assignment: CDR1 SGHTA and CDR2 FQGNSA.